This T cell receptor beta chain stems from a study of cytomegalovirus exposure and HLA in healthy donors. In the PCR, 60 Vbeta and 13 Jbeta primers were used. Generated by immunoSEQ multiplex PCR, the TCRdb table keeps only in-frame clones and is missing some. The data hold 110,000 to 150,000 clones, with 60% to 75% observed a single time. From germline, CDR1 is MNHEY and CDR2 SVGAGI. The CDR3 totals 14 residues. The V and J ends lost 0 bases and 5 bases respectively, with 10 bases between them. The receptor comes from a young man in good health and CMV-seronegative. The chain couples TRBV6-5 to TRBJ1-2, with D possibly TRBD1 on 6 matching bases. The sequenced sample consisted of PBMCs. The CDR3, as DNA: TGTGCCAGCAGTTACTCGGGGGGGCTGTATGGCTACACCTTC. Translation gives CASSYSGGLYGYTF.